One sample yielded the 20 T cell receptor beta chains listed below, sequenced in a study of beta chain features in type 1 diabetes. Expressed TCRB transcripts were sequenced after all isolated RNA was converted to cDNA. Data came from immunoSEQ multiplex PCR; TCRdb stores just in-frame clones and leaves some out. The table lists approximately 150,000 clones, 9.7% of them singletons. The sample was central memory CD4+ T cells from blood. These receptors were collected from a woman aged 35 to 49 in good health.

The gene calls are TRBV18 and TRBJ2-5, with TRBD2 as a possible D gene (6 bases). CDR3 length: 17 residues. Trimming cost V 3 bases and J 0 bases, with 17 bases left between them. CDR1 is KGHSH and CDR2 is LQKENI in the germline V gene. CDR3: CASSPVDGGMYQETQYF. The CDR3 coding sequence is TGTGCCAGCTCACCTGTCGACGGGGGAATGTACCAAGAGACCCAGTACTTC.

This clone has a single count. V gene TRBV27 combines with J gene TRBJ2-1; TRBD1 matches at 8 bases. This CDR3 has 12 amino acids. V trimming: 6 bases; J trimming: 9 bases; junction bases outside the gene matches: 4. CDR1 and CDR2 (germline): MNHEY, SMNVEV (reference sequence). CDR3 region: CASRPDRGEQFF. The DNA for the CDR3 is TGTGCCAGCAGACCCGACAGGGGTGAGCAGTTCTTC.

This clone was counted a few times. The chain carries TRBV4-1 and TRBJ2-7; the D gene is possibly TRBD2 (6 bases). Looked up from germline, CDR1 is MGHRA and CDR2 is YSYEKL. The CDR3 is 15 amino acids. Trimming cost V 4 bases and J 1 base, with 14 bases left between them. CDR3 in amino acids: CASSPGGTRSYEQYF. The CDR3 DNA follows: TGCGCCAGCAGCCCCGGGGGAACGAGATCCTACGAGCAGTACTTC.

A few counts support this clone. CDR3 coding DNA: TGTGCCAGCAGCTTTACAGGGAGCCACGAGCAGTACTTC. Encoded protein: CASSFTGSHEQYF. V usage is TRBV11-2 and J usage is TRBJ2-7, with D possibly TRBD1 on 6 matching bases. Between the trimmed V and J ends, which lost 3 bases and 5 bases, there was a span of 11 bases. The CDR3 runs to 13 residues. Germline-derived CDR1 and CDR2 are SGHAT and FQNNGV.

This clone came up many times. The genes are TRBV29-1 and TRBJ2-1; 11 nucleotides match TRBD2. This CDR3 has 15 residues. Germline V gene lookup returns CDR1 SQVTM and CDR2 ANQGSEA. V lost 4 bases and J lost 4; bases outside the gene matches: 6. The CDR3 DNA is TGCAGCGTTGGTCTAGCGGGGGGATCGTACAATGAGCAGTTCTTC. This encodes CSVGLAGGSYNEQFF.

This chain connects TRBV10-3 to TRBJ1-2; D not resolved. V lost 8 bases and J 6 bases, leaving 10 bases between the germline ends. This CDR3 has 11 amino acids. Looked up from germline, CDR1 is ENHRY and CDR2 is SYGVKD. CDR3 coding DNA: TGTGCCATCGGCGGGTTCAATGGCTACACCTTC. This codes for CAIGGFNGYTF.

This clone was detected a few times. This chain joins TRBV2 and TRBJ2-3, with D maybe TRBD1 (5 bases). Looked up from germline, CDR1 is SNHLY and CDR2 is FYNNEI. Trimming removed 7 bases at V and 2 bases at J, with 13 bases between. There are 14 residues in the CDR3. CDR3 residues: CASTIDSHTDTQYF. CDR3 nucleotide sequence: TGTGCCAGCACTATCGACAGCCACACAGATACGCAGTATTTT.

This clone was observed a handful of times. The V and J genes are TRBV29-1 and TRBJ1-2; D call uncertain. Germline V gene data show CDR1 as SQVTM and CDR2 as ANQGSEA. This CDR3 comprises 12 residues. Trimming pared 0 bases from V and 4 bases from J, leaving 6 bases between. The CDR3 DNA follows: TGCAGCGTTGAAGAGGGAGTCTATGGCTACACCTTC. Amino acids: CSVEEGVYGYTF. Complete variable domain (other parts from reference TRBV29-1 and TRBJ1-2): SAVISQKPSRDICQRGTSLTIQCQVDSQVTMMFWYRQQPGQSLTLIATANQGSEATYESGFVIDKFPISRPNLTFSTLTVSNMSPEDSSIYLCSVEEGVYGYTFGSGTRLTVV.

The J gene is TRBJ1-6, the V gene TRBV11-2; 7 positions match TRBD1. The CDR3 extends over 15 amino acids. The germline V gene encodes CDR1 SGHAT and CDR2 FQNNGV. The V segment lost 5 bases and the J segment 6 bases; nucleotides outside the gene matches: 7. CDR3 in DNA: TGTGCCAGCAGCGGCAGACAGGGCGGTAATTCACCCCTCCACTTT. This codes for CASSGRQGGNSPLHF.

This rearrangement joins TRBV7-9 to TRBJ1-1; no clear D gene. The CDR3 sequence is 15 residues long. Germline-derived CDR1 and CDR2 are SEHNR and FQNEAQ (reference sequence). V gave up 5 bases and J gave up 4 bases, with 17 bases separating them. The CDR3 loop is CASSPPGERTTEAFF. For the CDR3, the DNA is TGTGCCAGCAGCCCTCCCGGGGAACGGACCACTGAAGCTTTCTTT.

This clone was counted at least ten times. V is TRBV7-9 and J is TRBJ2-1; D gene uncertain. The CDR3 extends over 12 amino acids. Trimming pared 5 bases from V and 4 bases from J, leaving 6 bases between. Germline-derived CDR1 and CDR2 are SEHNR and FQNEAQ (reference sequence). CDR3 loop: CASSPSYNEQFF. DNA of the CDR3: TGTGCCAGCAGCCCTAGTTACAATGAGCAGTTCTTC.

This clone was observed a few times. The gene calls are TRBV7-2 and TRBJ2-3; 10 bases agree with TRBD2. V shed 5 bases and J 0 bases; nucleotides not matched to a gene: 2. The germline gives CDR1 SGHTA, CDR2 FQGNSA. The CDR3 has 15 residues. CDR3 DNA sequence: TGTGCCAGCAGCCGGACTAGCGGAAGCACAGATACGCAGTATTTT. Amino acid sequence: CASSRTSGSTDTQYF.

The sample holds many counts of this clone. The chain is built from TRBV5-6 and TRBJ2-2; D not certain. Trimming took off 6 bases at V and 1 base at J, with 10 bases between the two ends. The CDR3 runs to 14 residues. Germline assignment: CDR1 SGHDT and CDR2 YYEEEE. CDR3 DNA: TGTGCCAGCATCCTACTCCAGAACACCGGGGAGCTGTTTTTT. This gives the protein CASILLQNTGELFF.

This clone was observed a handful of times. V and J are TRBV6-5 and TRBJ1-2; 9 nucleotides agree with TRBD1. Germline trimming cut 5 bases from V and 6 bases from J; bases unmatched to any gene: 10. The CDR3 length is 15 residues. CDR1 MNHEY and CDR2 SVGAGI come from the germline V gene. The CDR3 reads CASSLTTGGWDGYTF. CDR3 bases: TGTGCCAGCAGTCTCACCACAGGGGGCTGGGATGGCTACACCTTC.

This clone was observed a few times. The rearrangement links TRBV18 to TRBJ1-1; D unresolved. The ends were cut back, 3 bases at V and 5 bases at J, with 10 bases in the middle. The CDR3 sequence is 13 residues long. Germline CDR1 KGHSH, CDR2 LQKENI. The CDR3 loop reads CASSPLRSTEAFF. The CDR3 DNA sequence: TGTGCCAGCTCACCGTTGAGGAGTACTGAAGCTTTCTTT.

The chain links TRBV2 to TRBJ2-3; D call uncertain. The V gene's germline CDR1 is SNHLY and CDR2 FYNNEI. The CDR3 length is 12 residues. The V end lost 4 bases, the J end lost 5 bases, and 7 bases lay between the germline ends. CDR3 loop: CASSGNGDTQYF. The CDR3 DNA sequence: TGTGCCAGCAGTGGCAACGGAGATACGCAGTATTTT.

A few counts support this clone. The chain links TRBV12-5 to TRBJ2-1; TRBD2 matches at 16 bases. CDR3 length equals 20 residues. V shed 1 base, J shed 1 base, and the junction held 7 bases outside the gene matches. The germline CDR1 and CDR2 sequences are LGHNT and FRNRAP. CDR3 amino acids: CASGLAPGTSGGASYNEQFF. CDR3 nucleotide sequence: TGTGCTAGTGGTTTGGCTCCCGGGACTAGCGGGGGGGCGTCCTACAATGAGCAGTTCTTC.

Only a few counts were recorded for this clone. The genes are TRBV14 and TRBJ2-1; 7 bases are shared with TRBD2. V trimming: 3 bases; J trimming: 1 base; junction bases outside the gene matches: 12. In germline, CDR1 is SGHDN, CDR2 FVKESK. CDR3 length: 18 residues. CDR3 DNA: TGTGCCAGCAGCCAGATTGGGAGGGGTAGGGTATCCTACAATGAGCAGTTCTTC. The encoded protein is CASSQIGRGRVSYNEQFF.

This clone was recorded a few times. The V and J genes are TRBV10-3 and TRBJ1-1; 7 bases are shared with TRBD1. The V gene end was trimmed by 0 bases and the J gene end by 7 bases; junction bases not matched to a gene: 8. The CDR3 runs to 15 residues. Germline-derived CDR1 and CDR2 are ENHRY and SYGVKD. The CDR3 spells CAISESFHSGGEAFF. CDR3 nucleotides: TGTGCCATCAGTGAGTCCTTTCATTCAGGGGGTGAAGCTTTCTTT.

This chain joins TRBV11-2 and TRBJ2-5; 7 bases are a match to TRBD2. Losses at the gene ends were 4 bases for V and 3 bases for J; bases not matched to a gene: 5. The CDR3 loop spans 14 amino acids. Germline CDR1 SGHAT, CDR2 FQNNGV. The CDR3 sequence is CASSSRGEKETQYF. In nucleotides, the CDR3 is TGTGCCAGCAGCTCTCGGGGGGAAAAAGAGACCCAGTACTTC.